This T cell receptor beta chain originates from a study of blood T cell repertoires in COVID-19. Study at large: Donors in the United States, Italy and Spain gave samples during acute or convalescent COVID-19. T cells, B-cell-depleted T cells, or PBMCs provided the cDNA or gDNA that served as material.

The study assigned cohorts using participant-reported clinical history. Either two negative PCRs, clearance, or symptom resolution qualified Cohort 3 donors as recovered. Germline V CDR1 and CDR2: SGDLS, YYNGEE. There are 14 residues in the CDR3. Trimming pared 0 bases from V and 4 bases from J, leaving 7 bases between. Sequencing was performed with immunoSEQ multiplex PCR; in TCRdb, only in-frame clones are kept and a portion is missing. The table includes some 250,000 clones, around nine tenths detected once. The sequenced material came from PBMCs or T cells enriched from blood (not recorded which). The receptor comes from a man aged 40-50 years who had recovered from COVID-19. The chain employs TRBV9 and TRBJ2-2; no reliable D call. CDR3 sequence: CASSVVGFTGELFF. CDR3 coding DNA: TGTGCCAGCAGCGTAGTGGGCTTCACCGGGGAGCTGTTTTTT.